Detailed here is one T cell receptor (beta chain). The data were taken from a study of T cell responses to AZD1222 COVID-19 vaccine. V gave up 4 bases and J gave up 2 bases; unmatched junction bases: 6. The length of the CDR3 is 16 residues. Germline V gene data show CDR1 as SGHRS and CDR2 as YFSETQ. Libraries were prepared by immunoSEQ multiplex PCR; TCRdb keeps only in-frame clonotypes and omits some of them. In the table there are some 250,000 clones, 90% to 95% of which are singletons. This TCR was recovered from an adult who received the AZD1222 COVID-19 vaccine. The chain is built from TRBV5-1 and TRBJ2-7; 13 nucleotides align to TRBD2. The sample in question was peripheral blood, obtained 28 days after the second AZD1222 dose. The CDR3 nucleotides read TGCGCCAGCAGCGTCGGACTAGCGGGAGACCCCTACGAGCAGTACTTC. Translating gives CASSVGLAGDPYEQYF.